This TCR beta chain comes out of a study of response to subunit inactivated influenza vaccine (dated by TCRdb to between 2018 and 2020). Concerning the study at large: Deep quantitative profiling of the T cell receptor repertoire was used in the study to follow responses to a trivalent subunit inactivated influenza vaccine.

V loses 0 bases of germline sequence and J loses 1 base, and the interval between the two ends is 13 bases. The germline V gene (reference sequence) sets CDR1 to SGHKS and CDR2 to YYEKEE. The CDR3, cysteine through phenylalanine, is 16 amino acids long. The kept DNA is CDR3 alone, 48 bases in frame from the first base. The library was made by RT-PCR. The listed sequencing device is Illumina HiSeq 2500. In TCRdb, the public reads were trimmed at Q25 with fastp and aligned with MiXCR, with productive beta chains retained. One record per CDR3 amino acid sequence lists the most common genes and DNA. The sample includes hundreds of thousands of distinct CDR3 sequences, with 20% to 25% observed a single time. Together, the top ten hold around 9.6% of the sample. For this clonotype: Which antigen it targets is not known. The record has no base qualities; no much larger clone is one base away.

Paper-wide results and their limitations: The authors proposed that each seasonal influenza vaccination may bring in only a limited number of new T cells.

Sequencing was performed on PBMCs from blood, taken approximately 20 months after vaccination. The V gene is TRBV5-5 and the J gene is TRBJ1-2, and the D gene may be TRBD1, 5 bases matching. The TCR originated in a man between 50 and 69 years old who received an inactivated influenza vaccine. Donor details come from another sample of the same person, matched by shared clones. At the DNA level, the sequence is TGTGCCAGCAGCTTGGCTGGGGCACCGAATAACTATGGCTACACCTTC. This is translated as CASSLAGAPNNYGYTF. Beyond the CDR3, the reference TRBV5-5 and TRBJ1-2 genes provide the residues; the full variable domain reads: DAGVTQSPTHLIKTRGQQVTLRCSPISGHKSVSWYQQVLGQGPQFIFQYYEKEERGRGNFPDRFSARQFPNYSSELNVNALLLGDSALYLCASSLAGAPNNYGYTFGSGTRLTVV.